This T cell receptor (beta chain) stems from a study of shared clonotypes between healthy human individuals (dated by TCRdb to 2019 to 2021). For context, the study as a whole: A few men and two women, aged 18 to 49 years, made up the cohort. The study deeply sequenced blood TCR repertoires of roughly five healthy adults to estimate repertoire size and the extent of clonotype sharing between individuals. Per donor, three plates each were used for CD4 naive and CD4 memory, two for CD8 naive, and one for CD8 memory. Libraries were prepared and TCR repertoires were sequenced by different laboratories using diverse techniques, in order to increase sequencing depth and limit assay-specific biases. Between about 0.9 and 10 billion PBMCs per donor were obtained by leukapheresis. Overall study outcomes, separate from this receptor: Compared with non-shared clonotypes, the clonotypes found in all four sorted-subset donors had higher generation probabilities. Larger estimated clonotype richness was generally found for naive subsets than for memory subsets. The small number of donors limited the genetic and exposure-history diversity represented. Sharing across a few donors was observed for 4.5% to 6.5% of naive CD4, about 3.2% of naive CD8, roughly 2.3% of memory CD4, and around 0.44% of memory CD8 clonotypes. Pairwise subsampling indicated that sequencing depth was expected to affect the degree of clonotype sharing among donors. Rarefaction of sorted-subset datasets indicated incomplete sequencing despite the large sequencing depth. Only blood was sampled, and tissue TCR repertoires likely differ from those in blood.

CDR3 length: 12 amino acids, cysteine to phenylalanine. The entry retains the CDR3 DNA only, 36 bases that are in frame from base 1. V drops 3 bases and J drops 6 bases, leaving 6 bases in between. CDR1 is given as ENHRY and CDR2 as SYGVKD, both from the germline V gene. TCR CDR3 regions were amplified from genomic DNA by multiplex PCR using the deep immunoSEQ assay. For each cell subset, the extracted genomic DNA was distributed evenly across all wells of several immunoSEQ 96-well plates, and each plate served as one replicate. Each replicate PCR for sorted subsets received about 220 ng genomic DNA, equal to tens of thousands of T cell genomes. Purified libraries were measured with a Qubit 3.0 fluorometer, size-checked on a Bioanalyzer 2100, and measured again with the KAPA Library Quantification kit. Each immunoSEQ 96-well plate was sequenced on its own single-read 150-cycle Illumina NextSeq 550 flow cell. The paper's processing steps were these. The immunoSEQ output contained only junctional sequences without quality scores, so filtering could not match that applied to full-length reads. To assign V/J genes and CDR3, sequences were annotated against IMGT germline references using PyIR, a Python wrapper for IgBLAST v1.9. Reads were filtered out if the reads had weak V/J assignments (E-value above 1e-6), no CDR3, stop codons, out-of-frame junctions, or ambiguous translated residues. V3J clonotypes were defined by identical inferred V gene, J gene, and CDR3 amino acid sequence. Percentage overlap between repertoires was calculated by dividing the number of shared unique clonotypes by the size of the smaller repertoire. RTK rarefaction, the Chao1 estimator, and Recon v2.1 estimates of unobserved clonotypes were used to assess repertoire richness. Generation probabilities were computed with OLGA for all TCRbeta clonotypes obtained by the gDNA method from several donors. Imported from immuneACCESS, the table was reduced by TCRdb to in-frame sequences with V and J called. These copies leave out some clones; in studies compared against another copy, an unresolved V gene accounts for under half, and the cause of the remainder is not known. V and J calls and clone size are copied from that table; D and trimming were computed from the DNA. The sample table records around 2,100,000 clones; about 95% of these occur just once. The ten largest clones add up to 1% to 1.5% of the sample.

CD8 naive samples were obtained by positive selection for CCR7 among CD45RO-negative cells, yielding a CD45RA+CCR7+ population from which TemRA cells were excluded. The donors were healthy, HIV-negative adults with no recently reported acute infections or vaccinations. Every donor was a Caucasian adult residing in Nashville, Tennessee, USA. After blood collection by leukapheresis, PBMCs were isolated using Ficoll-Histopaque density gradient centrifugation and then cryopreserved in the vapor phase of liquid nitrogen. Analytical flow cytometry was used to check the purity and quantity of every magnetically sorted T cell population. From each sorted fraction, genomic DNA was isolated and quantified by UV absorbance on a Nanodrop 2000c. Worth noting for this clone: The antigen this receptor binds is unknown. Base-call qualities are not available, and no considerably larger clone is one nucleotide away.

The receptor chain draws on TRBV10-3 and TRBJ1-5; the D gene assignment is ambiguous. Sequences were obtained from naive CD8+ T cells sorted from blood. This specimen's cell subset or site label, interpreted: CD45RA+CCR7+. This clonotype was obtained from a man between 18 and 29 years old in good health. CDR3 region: CAISDSSQPQHF. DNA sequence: TGTGCCATCAGTGATTCAAGTCAGCCCCAGCATTTT.